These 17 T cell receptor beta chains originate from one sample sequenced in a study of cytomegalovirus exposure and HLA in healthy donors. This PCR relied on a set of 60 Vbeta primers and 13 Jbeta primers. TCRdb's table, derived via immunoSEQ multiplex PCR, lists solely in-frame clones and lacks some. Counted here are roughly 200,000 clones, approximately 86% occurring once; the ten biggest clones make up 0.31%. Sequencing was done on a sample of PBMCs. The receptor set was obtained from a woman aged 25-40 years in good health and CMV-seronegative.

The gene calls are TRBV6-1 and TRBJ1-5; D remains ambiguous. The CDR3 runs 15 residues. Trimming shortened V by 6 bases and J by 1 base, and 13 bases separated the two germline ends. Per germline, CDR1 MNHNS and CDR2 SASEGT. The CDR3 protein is CASRALLISNQPQHF. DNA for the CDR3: TGTGCCAGCAGGGCCTTGTTGATCAGCAATCAGCCCCAGCATTTT.

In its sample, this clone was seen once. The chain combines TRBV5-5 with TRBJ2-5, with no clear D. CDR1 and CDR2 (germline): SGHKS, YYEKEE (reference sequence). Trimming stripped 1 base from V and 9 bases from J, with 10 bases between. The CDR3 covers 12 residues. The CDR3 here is CASSLSQRSQYF. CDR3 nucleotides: TGTGCCAGCAGCTTGTCCCAACGGTCCCAGTACTTC.

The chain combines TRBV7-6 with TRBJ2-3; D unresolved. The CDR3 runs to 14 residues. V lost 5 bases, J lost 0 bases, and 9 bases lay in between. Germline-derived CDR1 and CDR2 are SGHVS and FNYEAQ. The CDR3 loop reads CASSPGSSTDTQYF. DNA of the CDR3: TGTGCCAGCAGCCCCGGTTCAAGCACAGATACGCAGTATTTT.

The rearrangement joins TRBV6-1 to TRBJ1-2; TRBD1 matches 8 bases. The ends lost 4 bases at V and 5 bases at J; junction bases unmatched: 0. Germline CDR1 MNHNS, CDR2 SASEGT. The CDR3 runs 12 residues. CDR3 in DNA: TGTGCCAGCAGTGGGACAGGGTATGGCTACACCTTC. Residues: CASSGTGYGYTF.

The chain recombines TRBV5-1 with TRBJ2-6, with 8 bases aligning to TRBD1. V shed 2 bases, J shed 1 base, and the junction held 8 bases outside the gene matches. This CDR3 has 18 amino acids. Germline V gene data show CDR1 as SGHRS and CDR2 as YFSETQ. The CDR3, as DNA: TGCGCCAGCAGCTTCGTCACAGGGGGTGGGTCTGGGGCCAACGTCCTGACTTTC. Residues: CASSFVTGGGSGANVLTF. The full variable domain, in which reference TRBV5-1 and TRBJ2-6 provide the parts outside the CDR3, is KAGVTQTPRYLIKTRGQQVTLSCSPISGHRSVSWYQQTPGQGLQFLFEYFSETQRNKGNFPGRFSGRQFSNSRSEMNVSTLELGDSALYLCASSFVTGGGSGANVLTFGAGSRLTVL.

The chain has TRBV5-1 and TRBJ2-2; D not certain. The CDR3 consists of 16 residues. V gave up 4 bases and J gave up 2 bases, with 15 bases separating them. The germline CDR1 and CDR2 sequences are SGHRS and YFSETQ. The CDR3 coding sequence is TGCGCCAGCAGCCCACGGGTAGCCCCTAACACCGGGGAGCTGTTTTTT. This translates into CASSPRVAPNTGELFF.

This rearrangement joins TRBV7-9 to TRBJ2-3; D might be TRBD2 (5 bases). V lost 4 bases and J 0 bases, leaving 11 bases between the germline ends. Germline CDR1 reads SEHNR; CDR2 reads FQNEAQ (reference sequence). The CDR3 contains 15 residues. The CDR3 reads CASSYLTGSTDTQYF. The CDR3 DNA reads TGTGCCAGCAGCTATTTGACGGGGAGCACAGATACGCAGTATTTT.

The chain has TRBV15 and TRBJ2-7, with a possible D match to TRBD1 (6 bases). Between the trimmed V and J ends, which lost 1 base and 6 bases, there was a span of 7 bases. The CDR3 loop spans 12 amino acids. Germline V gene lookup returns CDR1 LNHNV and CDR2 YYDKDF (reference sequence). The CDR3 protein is CATSRVGGEQYF. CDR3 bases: TGTGCCACCAGCAGAGTAGGGGGCGAGCAGTACTTC.

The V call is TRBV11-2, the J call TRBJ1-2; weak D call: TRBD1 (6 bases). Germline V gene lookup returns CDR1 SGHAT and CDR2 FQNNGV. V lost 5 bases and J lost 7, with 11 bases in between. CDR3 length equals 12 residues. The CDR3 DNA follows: TGTGCCAGCAGCCCCAGGGACACTGGCTACACCTTC. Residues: CASSPRDTGYTF.

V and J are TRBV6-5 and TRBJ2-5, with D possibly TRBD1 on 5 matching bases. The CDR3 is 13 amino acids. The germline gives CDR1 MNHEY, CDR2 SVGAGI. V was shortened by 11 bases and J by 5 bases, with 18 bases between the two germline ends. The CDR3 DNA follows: TGTGCCGCATCTATCAGGGAAGGGGAGACCCAGTACTTC. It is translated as CAASIREGETQYF.

The CDR3 sequence: CASSSPTGSDQPQHF. The DNA of the CDR3 is TGTGCCAGCAGTTCTCCGACAGGGTCGGATCAGCCCCAGCATTTT. The J gene is TRBJ1-5, the V gene TRBV28; TRBD1 matches 7 bases. The germline V gene encodes CDR1 MDHEN and CDR2 SYDVKM. With V trimmed by 4 bases and J by 5 bases, 8 bases remained unmatched. CDR3 length equals 15 residues.

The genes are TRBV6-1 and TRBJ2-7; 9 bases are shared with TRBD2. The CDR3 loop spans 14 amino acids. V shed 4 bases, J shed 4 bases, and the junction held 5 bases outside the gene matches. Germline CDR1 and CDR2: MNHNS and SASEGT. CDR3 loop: CASSAAGGPYEQYF. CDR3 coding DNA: TGTGCCAGCAGTGCGGCGGGGGGGCCGTACGAGCAGTACTTC.

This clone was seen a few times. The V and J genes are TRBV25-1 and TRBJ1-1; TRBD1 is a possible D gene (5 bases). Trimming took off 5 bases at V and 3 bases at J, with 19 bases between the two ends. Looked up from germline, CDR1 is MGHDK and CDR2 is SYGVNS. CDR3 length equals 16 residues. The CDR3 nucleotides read TGTGCCAGCAGTCCGACGTGGGGACGCGGGGACACTGAAGCTTTCTTT. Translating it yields CASSPTWGRGDTEAFF.

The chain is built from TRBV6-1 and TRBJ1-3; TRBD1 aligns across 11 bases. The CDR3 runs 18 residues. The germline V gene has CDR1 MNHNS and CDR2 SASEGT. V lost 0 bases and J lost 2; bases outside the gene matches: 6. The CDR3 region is CASSEAPGQGATGNTIYF. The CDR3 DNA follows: TGTGCCAGCAGTGAAGCCCCCGGACAGGGGGCTACTGGAAACACCATATATTTT.

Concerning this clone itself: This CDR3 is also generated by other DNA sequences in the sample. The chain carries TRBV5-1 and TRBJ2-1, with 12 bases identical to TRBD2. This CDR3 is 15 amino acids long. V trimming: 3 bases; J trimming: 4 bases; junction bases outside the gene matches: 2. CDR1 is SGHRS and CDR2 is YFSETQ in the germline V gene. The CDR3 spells CASSSGLAGYNEQFF. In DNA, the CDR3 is TGCGCCAGCAGCTCCGGACTAGCGGGATACAATGAGCAGTTCTTC.

CDR3 DNA: TGTGCCAGCAGTATAGGACAGGGGGCGGGGGTTGGCTACACCTTC. It is translated as CASSIGQGAGVGYTF. The chain joins TRBV27 to TRBJ1-2; 11 bases agree with TRBD1. V was pared by 5 bases and J by 7 bases, with 9 bases of the junction left unmatched. Per germline, CDR1 MNHEY and CDR2 SMNVEV (reference sequence). The CDR3 runs to 15 residues.

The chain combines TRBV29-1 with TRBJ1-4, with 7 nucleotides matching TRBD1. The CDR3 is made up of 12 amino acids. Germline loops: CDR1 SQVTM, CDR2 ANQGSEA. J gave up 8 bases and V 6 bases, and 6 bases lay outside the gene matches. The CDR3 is CSVYRQGEKLFF. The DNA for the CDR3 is TGCAGCGTCTATCGACAGGGCGAAAAACTGTTTTTT.